These 26 T cell receptor beta chains came from one sample sequenced in a study of T-cell memory formation after mild COVID-19. TCRdb processed the 5' RACE reads anew with MiXCR; each CDR3 protein has one entry. The table has just over 350,000 distinct CDR3 sequences, 13% to 15% seen once. The specimen sequenced was PBMCs or a T cell subset sorted from them (not recorded which). The receptors derive from a man between 18 and 29 years old who had mild COVID-19 (a few samples of this study predate the infection). Cell type and time point are not known.

The chain couples TRBV12-3 or TRBV12-4 to TRBJ1-2; D is perhaps TRBD1 (6 bases). This CDR3 has 15 amino acids. Trimming cost V 4 bases and J 5 bases, with 17 bases left between them. In DNA, the CDR3 is TGTGCCAGCAGTTCCAACAGGGAATATGCATATGGCTACACCTTC. Its translation is CASSSNREYAYGYTF.

This clonotype was seen repeatedly, ten times or more. The V and J genes are TRBV20-1 and TRBJ2-5; tentative D call: TRBD2 (7 bases). Trimming cost V 0 bases and J 5 bases, with 16 bases left between them. This CDR3 region has 15 residues. The germline V gene encodes CDR1 DFQATT and CDR2 SNEGSKA (reference sequence). The CDR3 DNA reads as TGCAGTGCTAGAGATATGGGGGGGCGAGGTGAGACCCAGTACTTC. It encodes CSARDMGGRGETQYF.

The chain carries TRBV24-1 and TRBJ1-5; no definite D call. The CDR3 sequence is 14 residues long. Trimming pared 6 bases from V and 3 bases from J, leaving 11 bases between. Germline lookup yields CDR1 KGHDR and CDR2 SFDVKD. The CDR3 protein is CATSPGRFNQPQHF. The CDR3 coding sequence is TGTGCCACCAGTCCCGGGAGATTCAATCAGCCCCAGCATTTT.

The V and J genes are TRBV11-3 and TRBJ2-1, with D possibly called TRBD1 or TRBD2 (6 bases each). Per the germline V gene, CDR1 is SGHNT and CDR2 is YENEEA. Trimming left V 3 bases short and J 8 bases short, with 17 bases between. This CDR3 is built from 15 residues. Written as DNA, the CDR3 is TGTGCCAGCAGCTTGGGATCCTTCGGGGGCGATGAGCAGTTCTTC. It yields the protein CASSLGSFGGDEQFF. Full variable domain (missing parts from reference TRBV11-3 and TRBJ2-1): EAGVVQSPRYKIIEKKQPVAFWCNPISGHNTLYWYLQNLGQGPELLIRYENEEAVDDSQLPKDRFSAERLKGVDSTLKIQPAELGDSAVYLCASSLGSFGGDEQFFGPGTRLTVL.

This clonotype was detected only a few times. V is TRBV4-1 and J is TRBJ2-1; D possibly corresponds to TRBD1 (6 bases). Germline CDR1 reads MGHRA; CDR2 reads YSYEKL. V gave up 5 bases and J gave up 3 bases, with 11 bases separating them. The CDR3 totals 14 residues. CDR3 DNA: TGCGCCAGCAGCGCCGGACAGCTCTACAATGAGCAGTTCTTC. The encoded protein is CASSAGQLYNEQFF.

In this sample, this clonotype turned up a few times. The chain is built from TRBV20-1 and TRBJ1-5; 7 bases are a match to TRBD1. The germline V gene has CDR1 DFQATT and CDR2 SNEGSKA (reference sequence). Unmatched junction bases numbered 12, after V lost 2 bases and J lost 2 bases. CDR3 size: 17 residues. The CDR3 DNA sequence: TGCAGTGCTAGATACAGGGGTAGGGGAGGGGGCAATCAGCCCCAGCATTTT. Encoded protein: CSARYRGRGGGNQPQHF.

V gene TRBV5-1 combines with J gene TRBJ2-2; TRBD2 might be the D (6 bases). Per germline, CDR1 SGHRS and CDR2 YFSETQ. CDR3 length: 15 residues. V was clipped by 4 bases and J by 2 bases, with 12 bases between them. The CDR3 reads CASSAPGLNTGELFF. The CDR3, as DNA: TGCGCCAGCAGCGCACCGGGACTTAACACCGGGGAGCTGTTTTTT.

The chain employs TRBV10-3 and TRBJ2-6; 7 bases fit TRBD1. This CDR3 has 17 amino acids. J was trimmed by 0 bases and V by 4 bases; bases with no gene match: 6. CDR1 is ENHRY and CDR2 is SYGVKD in the germline V gene. In nucleotides, the CDR3 is TGTGCCATCAGTGGAGGGACAGCTAGCTCTGGGGCCAACGTCCTGACTTTC. Its protein product is CAISGGTASSGANVLTF.

This clonotype has at least ten counts. CDR3: CAAGRRVYEQYF. CDR3 in DNA: TGTGCCGCAGGGAGGAGGGTCTACGAGCAGTACTTC. This chain links TRBV6-2 or TRBV6-3 with TRBJ2-7; TRBD2 might be the D (6 bases). The CDR3 is made up of 12 amino acids. CDR1 MNHEY and CDR2 SVGEGT come from the germline V gene. The V gene lost 11 bases and the J gene lost 3 bases, with 14 bases spanning the gap.

This chain links TRBV14 with TRBJ2-2, with a possible D match to TRBD1 (6 bases). Trimming stripped 4 bases from V and 7 bases from J, with 13 bases between. This CDR3 region has 14 residues. The germline CDR1 and CDR2 sequences are SGHDN and FVKESK. The CDR3 protein is CASSRQGLDGELFF. The CDR3 DNA sequence: TGTGCCAGCAGCCGTCAGGGGCTGGACGGGGAGCTGTTTTTT.

This clonotype was observed a handful of times. The chain links TRBV5-5 to TRBJ1-2, with 8 bases that match TRBD1. The CDR3 is 15 amino acids. Germline V lookup: CDR1 SGHKS, CDR2 YYEKEE (reference sequence). The J segment lost 4 bases and the V segment lost 1 base, leaving 6 bases of the junction unmatched. In nucleotides, the CDR3 is TGTGCCAGCAGCTTGATCCCGGGACAGGCCTATGGCTACACCTTC. This codes for CASSLIPGQAYGYTF.

This clonotype was observed many times. This chain joins TRBV7-3 and TRBJ2-3; no clear D. Trimming pared 0 bases from V and 5 bases from J, leaving 6 bases between. The CDR3 has 13 amino acids. Germline CDR1 and CDR2: SGHTA and FQGTGA. CDR3 amino acids: CASSLTFEDTQYF. In nucleotides, the CDR3 is TGTGCCAGCAGCTTAACGTTTGAAGATACGCAGTATTTT.

In this sample, this clonotype turned up many times. This chain links TRBV7-2 with TRBJ2-7; 7 bases are a match to TRBD1. CDR1 and CDR2 (germline): SGHTA, FQGNSA. V gave up 5 bases and J gave up 1 base; unmatched junction bases: 5. The CDR3 has 14 residues. The CDR3 reads CASSADRVSYEQYF. The DNA of the CDR3 is TGTGCCAGCAGCGCCGACAGGGTATCCTACGAGCAGTACTTC.

J is TRBJ2-1 and V is TRBV12-3 or TRBV12-4; 7 bases line up with TRBD1. The CDR3 length is 15 residues. With 4 bases clipped from V and 6 bases from J, the junction kept 9 bases outside the gene matches. The CDR3 is CASSYRGVRGNEQFF. CDR3 DNA: TGTGCCAGCAGTTACAGGGGCGTAAGGGGCAATGAGCAGTTCTTC.

V gene TRBV5-1 combines with J gene TRBJ1-1; D remains ambiguous. Looked up from germline, CDR1 is SGHRS and CDR2 is YFSETQ. The CDR3 is 14 amino acids. V was shortened by 3 bases and J by 4 bases, with 13 bases between the two germline ends. CDR3 nucleotides: TGCGCCAGCAGCTCCCTTCGGGAGGGCACTGAAGCTTTCTTT. Translated: CASSSLREGTEAFF.

This chain joins TRBV12-3 or TRBV12-4 and TRBJ2-7; 7 bases map to TRBD1. The CDR3 has 14 residues. Trimming cost V 3 bases and J 5 bases; bases outside gene matches: 7. In nucleotides, the CDR3 is TGTGCCAGCAGTTTTGAGGGGGCGCGGCACGAGCAGTACTTC. It encodes CASSFEGARHEQYF.

The V gene is TRBV9, the J gene TRBJ2-1; D is possibly TRBD1 (5 bases). CDR1 SGDLS and CDR2 YYNGEE come from the germline V gene. The CDR3 totals 17 residues. V lost 4 bases and J 0 bases, leaving 17 bases between the germline ends. The CDR3 bases are TGTGCCAGCAGCCCAGTAGGTCTCAGGGACTCCTACAATGAGCAGTTCTTC. Translation gives CASSPVGLRDSYNEQFF.

The gene calls are TRBV20-1 and TRBJ2-3; D remains ambiguous. Trimming took 3 bases from V and 0 from J, leaving 10 bases between them. The CDR3 spans 14 residues. Germline CDR1 and CDR2: DFQATT and SNEGSKA (reference sequence). The CDR3 here is CSARVWRSTDTQYF. CDR3 DNA: TGCAGTGCTAGGGTCTGGAGAAGCACAGATACGCAGTATTTT.

A word on this clonotype: One end of the junction does not line up with germline, which may come from a read error. The chain uses TRBV20-1 and TRBJ2-2; 9 bases map to TRBD1. Germline V gene sequence: CDR1 DFQATT, CDR2 SNEGSKA (reference sequence). This CDR3 contains 14 residues. The CDR3 reads CSAKDRGYTGELFF. In DNA form, the CDR3 reads TGCAGCGCTAAGGACAGGGGTTACACCGGGGAGCTGTTTTTT.

The CDR3 bases are TGCGCCAGCAGCCCACAAGAGGGGCAATGGGACATTCAGTACTTC. Its translation: CASSPQEGQWDIQYF. The rearrangement links TRBV4-3 to TRBJ2-4; D possibly uses TRBD1 or TRBD2 (5 bases each). This CDR3 region has 15 residues. Germline CDR1 is LGHNA and CDR2 is YSLEER. Trimming removed 4 bases at V and 8 bases at J, with 18 bases between.

This clonotype came up many times. V gene TRBV12-3 or TRBV12-4 combines with J gene TRBJ2-1; 9 nucleotides align to TRBD1. With 5 bases clipped from V and 3 bases from J, the junction kept 8 bases outside the gene matches. This CDR3 spans 16 amino acids. In nucleotides, the CDR3 is TGTGCCAGCAGTCCCTATGACAGGGGGGACTACAATGAGCAGTTCTTC. It specifies CASSPYDRGDYNEQFF.

This clonotype was detected ten times or more. The V and J genes are TRBV6-4 and TRBJ2-1, with TRBD1 identical over 7 bases. With V trimmed by 0 bases and J by 7 bases, 0 bases remained unmatched. The length of the CDR3 is 13 residues. Germline CDR1 reads MRHNA; CDR2 reads SNTAGT. In DNA, the CDR3 is TGTGCCAGCAGTGACTCGGACAGGAATGAGCAGTTCTTC. Protein: CASSDSDRNEQFF.

This clonotype was detected only a few times. The rearrangement joins TRBV3-1 to TRBJ1-1; D call uncertain. The ends were cut back, 1 base at V and 10 bases at J, with 13 bases in the middle. CDR1 and CDR2 from the germline V gene are LGHDT and YNNKEL (reference sequence). The CDR3 is made up of 13 amino acids. In DNA form, the CDR3 reads TGTGCCAGCAGCCAAGGGGGAGGGTTCGGAGCTTTCTTT. This sequence encodes CASSQGGGFGAFF. The complete variable domain, with remaining parts taken from reference TRBV3-1 and TRBJ1-1, reads DTAVSQTPKYLVTQMGNDKSIKCEQNLGHDTMYWYKQDSKKFLKIMFSYNNKELIINETVPNRFSPKSPDKAHLNLHINSLELGDSAVYFCASSQGGGFGAFFGQGTRLTVV.

The CDR3 loop reads CASSLSQGWNNSPLHF. The CDR3 nucleotides are TGTGCCAGCAGCTTAAGCCAGGGTTGGAATAATTCACCCCTCCACTTT. The chain employs TRBV7-2 and TRBJ1-6; weak D call: TRBD1 (5 bases). Germline V gene sequence: CDR1 SGHTA, CDR2 FQGNSA. V was pared by 2 bases and J by 5 bases, with 13 bases between. The CDR3 length is 16 residues.

The chain recombines TRBV7-8 with TRBJ2-2; D gene ambiguous. The CDR3 is made up of 14 amino acids. CDR1 and CDR2 (germline): SGHVS, FQNEAQ. Trimming cost V 1 base and J 6 bases, with 9 bases left between them. CDR3 sequence (DNA): TGTGCCAGCAGCTTAGTTCGGGTGGCCGGGGAGCTGTTTTTT. Translated, it gives CASSLVRVAGELFF.

This clonotype was found a few times. V usage is TRBV6-5 and J usage is TRBJ2-7, with D perhaps matching TRBD1 (6 bases). This CDR3 spans 14 amino acids. Between the trimmed V and J ends, which lost 5 bases and 2 bases, there was a span of 13 bases. Per germline, CDR1 MNHEY and CDR2 SVGAGI. The CDR3 DNA sequence: TGTGCCAGCAGTCGGACAGAACTCGCCTACGAGCAGTACTTC. Its translation: CASSRTELAYEQYF.